One sample yielded the 5 T cell receptor beta chains listed below, sequenced in a study of OX40 agonist ivuxolimab in advanced cancers. The table came from immunoSEQ multiplex PCR; TCRdb's copy has only in-frame clones and leaves some out. The table lists roughly 75,000 clones, around four fifths of them singletons. The sample was CD4+ or CD8+ T cells sorted from blood, taken in a trial of the OX40 agonist ivuxolimab. These receptors originate from an adult with an advanced solid tumor such as melanoma, head and neck, liver or kidney cancer.

The chain carries TRBV11-3 and TRBJ2-1; 10 nucleotides agree with TRBD1. Per the germline V gene, CDR1 is SGHNT and CDR2 is YENEEA. The CDR3 spans 15 residues. The V gene end was trimmed by 5 bases and the J gene end by 9 bases; junction bases not matched to a gene: 10. CDR3 DNA sequence: TGTGCCAGCAGCGGAACGACAGGGGGCGGAGGTGAGCAGTTCTTC. Its translation is CASSGTTGGGGEQFF.

This clone has only a few counts. The rearrangement uses TRBV6-5 and TRBJ1-3; D not resolved. The CDR3 covers 15 residues. Germline-derived CDR1 and CDR2 are MNHEY and SVGAGI. V lost 4 bases, J lost 4 bases, and 14 bases lay in between. The CDR3 DNA reads TGTGCCAGCAGTTCCCCGAGGTCGGTCGGAAACACCATATATTTT. The encoded protein is CASSSPRSVGNTIYF.

The rearrangement uses TRBV4-1 and TRBJ1-6; TRBD1 matches 7 bases. Germline trimming cut 0 bases from V and 7 bases from J; bases unmatched to any gene: 3. Germline V gene sequence: CDR1 MGHRA, CDR2 YSYEKL. The CDR3 length is 15 residues. The CDR3 protein is CASSQEGTANSPLHF. DNA for the CDR3: TGCGCCAGCAGCCAAGAAGGGACAGCGAATTCACCCCTCCACTTT.

The rearrangement links TRBV28 to TRBJ1-2; D is possibly TRBD1 (5 bases). The CDR3 has 16 amino acids. Looked up from germline, CDR1 is MDHEN and CDR2 is SYDVKM. Trimming left V 2 bases short and J 4 bases short, with 17 bases between. CDR3 sequence reads: CASSLGDPDRSYGYTF. The CDR3 DNA reads TGTGCCAGCAGTTTAGGGGACCCCGACAGAAGCTATGGCTACACCTTC.

The J gene is TRBJ2-7, the V gene TRBV6-5; the D is unclear. Germline CDR1 and CDR2: MNHEY and SVGAGI. CDR3 length equals 13 residues. V was cut by 0 bases and J by 4 bases, with 7 bases left in between. The CDR3 spells CASSYSIQYEQYF. The CDR3 nucleotides read TGTGCCAGCAGTTACTCGATACAGTACGAGCAGTACTTC.